These 5 T cell receptor beta chains were all obtained from the same sample, sequenced in a study of CD8 T cells in ankylosing spondylitis. These receptors lack a known antigen. TCRdb recomputed calls from the 5' RACE reads with MiXCR, one row per CDR3 protein. The sample has fewer than 450,000 distinct CDR3 sequences, 17% seen once. Study-wide results and caveats: Characteristic, it appeared, of ankylosing spondylitis blood was a TCR beta motif of about eight highly homologous variants.

Sequencing input: blood, either unsorted or a sorted T cell fraction (not recorded which). Receptors originate from a male donor with ankylosing spondylitis.

The CDR3 is CAWRIGVQAYGYTF. Here the CDR3 DNA reads TGTGCCTGGAGAATAGGGGTCCAGGCCTATGGCTACACCTTC. The V call is TRBV30, the J call TRBJ1-2; D is possibly TRBD1 (5 bases). Germline CDR1 GTSNPN, CDR2 SVGIG (reference sequence). CDR3 length equals 14 residues. V shed 3 bases and J shed 4 bases, with 15 bases lying between them.

The rearrangement uses TRBV3-1 and TRBJ1-2; D not resolved. Trimming took off 5 bases at V and 6 bases at J, with 16 bases between the two ends. CDR1 is LGHDT and CDR2 is YNNKEL in the germline V gene (reference sequence). CDR3 length: 14 residues. The CDR3 bases are TGTGCCAGCAGCTATTGGGAGCAAAGGGATGGCTACACCTTC. Translating it yields CASSYWEQRDGYTF.

The chain links TRBV5-1 to TRBJ2-5, with 9 bases identical to TRBD2. Germline CDR1 and CDR2: SGHRS and YFSETQ. CDR3 length: 15 residues. J lost 3 bases, V lost 4 bases, and 7 bases had no gene match. The CDR3 reads CASSGGTSTKETQYF. CDR3 DNA sequence: TGCGCCAGCAGCGGAGGGACTAGCACGAAAGAGACCCAGTACTTC.

In its sample, this clonotype was seen many times. This chain links TRBV4-1 with TRBJ2-1; the D call may be TRBD1 or TRBD2 (5 bases each). The CDR3 sequence is 15 residues long. V lost 11 bases and J lost 0, with 17 bases in between. The germline gives CDR1 MGHRA, CDR2 YSYEKL. The CDR3: CAASSGPHSYNEQFF. DNA for the CDR3: TGCGCCGCTTCCTCGGGACCACACTCCTACAATGAGCAGTTCTTC.

The chain uses TRBV2 and TRBJ2-7; D is uncertain. The V and J ends lost 4 bases and 6 bases respectively, with 7 bases between them. The CDR3 sequence is 11 residues long. Germline V gives CDR1 SNHLY, CDR2 FYNNEI. CDR3 protein: CASSVRIEQYF. Written as DNA, the CDR3 is TGTGCCAGCAGTGTTAGGATCGAGCAGTACTTC.